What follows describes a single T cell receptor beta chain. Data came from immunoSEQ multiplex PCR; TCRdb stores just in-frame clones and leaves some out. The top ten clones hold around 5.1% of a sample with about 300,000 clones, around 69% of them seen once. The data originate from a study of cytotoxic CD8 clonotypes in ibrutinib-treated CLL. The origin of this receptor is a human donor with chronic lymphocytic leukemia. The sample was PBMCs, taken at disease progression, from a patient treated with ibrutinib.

CDR3 region: CASSPRQGGDYGYTF. The CDR3 DNA reads as TGTGCCAGCTCACCGCGGCAGGGGGGCGACTATGGCTACACCTTC. The rearrangement uses TRBV18 and TRBJ1-2; 7 bases fit TRBD1. Germline values: CDR1 KGHSH, CDR2 LQKENI. The CDR3 is 15 residues long. Unmatched junction bases numbered 7, after V lost 3 bases and J lost 3 bases. The variable domain in full, completed from reference TRBV18 and TRBJ1-2, reads NAGVMQNPRHLVRRRGQEARLRCSPMKGHSHVYWYRQLPEEGLKFMVYLQKENIIDESGMPKERFSAEFPKEGPSILRIQQVVRGDSAAYFCASSPRQGGDYGYTFGSGTRLTVV.